This TCR beta chain was recovered during a study of cytomegalovirus exposure and HLA in healthy donors. The V segment lost 6 bases and the J segment 1 base; nucleotides outside the gene matches: 4. Germline V gene data show CDR1 as LNHDA and CDR2 as SQIVND (reference sequence). The CDR3 is 15 residues long. Primers for the PCR totalled 60 Vbeta and 13 Jbeta. The table came from immunoSEQ multiplex PCR; TCRdb's copy has only in-frame clones and leaves some out. The sample has about 190,000 clones, about 81% seen once. Specimen: PBMCs. The receptor was isolated from a man aged 25-40 years in good health and CMV-seropositive. The gene calls are TRBV19 and TRBJ1-1; 11 bases agree with TRBD1. CDR3 nucleotides: TGTGCCAGTAGGGACAGGGGGCGGGGGAACACTGAAGCTTTCTTT. Its protein is CASRDRGRGNTEAFF.